Sequencing of this TCR beta chain was carried out in a study of blood T cell repertoires in COVID-19. Study details: Some COVID-19 samples were acute and others convalescent; all came from the United States, Italy and Spain. T cells, B-cell-depleted T cells, or PBMCs provided the cDNA or gDNA that served as material.

Original analysis: Estimation of nucleated cell counts relied on the amplification of reference gene primers. Assay: immunoSEQ multiplex PCR; the TCRdb copy retains only in-frame clones and omits some. V and J calls and clone size are as listed in that table; D and trimming were resolved from the DNA. The sample has around 52,000 clones; around 80% are singletons. Germline-derived CDR1 and CDR2 are SGDLS and YYNGEE. The CDR3 contains 17 residues. The junction had 12 bases not matched to a gene; V was cut back by 0 bases and J by 8 bases. The J gene is TRBJ2-3, the V gene TRBV9; 10 bases are shared with TRBD2. The clonotype was recovered from a woman aged 80 or older with acute or convalescent COVID-19. Sequencing used peripheral blood. Here the CDR3 DNA reads TGTGCCAGCAGCGTAGACCCTCTAGCGGGAGCGGGGGGTACGCAGTATTTT. This encodes CASSVDPLAGAGGTQYF.